This T cell receptor (beta chain) was sequenced during a study of blood T cell repertoires in COVID-19. Looking at the study overall: The United States, Italy and Spain supplied acute and convalescent COVID-19 samples. T cells, B-cell-depleted T cells, or PBMCs provided the cDNA or gDNA that served as material.

In the study's own analysis: By means of reference gene primer amplification, nucleated cell counts were estimated. Sequenced by immunoSEQ multiplex PCR; TCRdb stores in-frame clones only, minus some. The V and J calls and clone size were taken over from that table, and D and trimming were inferred from the DNA. The sample holds 150,000 to 200,000 clones, roughly 85% seen once. CDR1 is MDHEN, CDR2 SYDVKM, per germline. Losses at the gene ends were 1 base for V and 10 bases for J; bases not matched to a gene: 7. The CDR3 is 14 amino acids. This clonotype was sampled from a man aged 55 to 69 with acute or convalescent COVID-19. Sample: peripheral blood. J is TRBJ1-2 and V is TRBV28; 9 bases align to TRBD1. CDR3 region: CASSLSGTGFDYTF. Written as DNA, the CDR3 is TGTGCCAGCAGTTTATCTGGGACAGGGTTCGACTACACCTTC.